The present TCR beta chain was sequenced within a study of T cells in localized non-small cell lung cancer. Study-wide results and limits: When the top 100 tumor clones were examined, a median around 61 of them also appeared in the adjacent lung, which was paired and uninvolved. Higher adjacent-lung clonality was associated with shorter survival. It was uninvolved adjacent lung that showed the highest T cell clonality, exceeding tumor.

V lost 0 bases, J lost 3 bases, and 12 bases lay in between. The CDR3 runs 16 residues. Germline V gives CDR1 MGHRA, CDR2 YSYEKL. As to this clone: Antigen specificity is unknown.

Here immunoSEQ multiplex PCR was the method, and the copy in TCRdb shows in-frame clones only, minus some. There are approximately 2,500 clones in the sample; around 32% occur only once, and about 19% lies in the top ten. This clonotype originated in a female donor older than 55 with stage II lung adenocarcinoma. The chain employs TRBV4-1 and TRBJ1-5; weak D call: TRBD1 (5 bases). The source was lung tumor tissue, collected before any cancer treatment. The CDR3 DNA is TGCGCCAGCAGCCAAGAGGGCAGGGCCTACAATCAGCCCCAGCATTTT. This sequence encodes CASSQEGRAYNQPQHF.